These 14 T cell receptor beta chains were all obtained from the same sample, sequenced in a study of T cells after yellow fever vaccination. TCRdb ran MiXCR on the 5' RACE reads and lists one entry per CDR3 protein. This sample has around 600,000 distinct CDR3 sequences, with over 9% found just once. The sample was PBMCs, taken on the day of the yellow fever booster vaccination. The receptors originated from a young man who received the YFV17D yellow fever vaccine.

A few counts support this clonotype. The chain couples TRBV12-3 or TRBV12-4 to TRBJ2-7; 8 bases are shared with TRBD1. The V gene end was trimmed by 5 bases and the J gene end by 4 bases; junction bases not matched to a gene: 7. There are 14 residues in the CDR3. CDR3 nucleotides: TGTGCCAGCAGTCTGGGGGACAGGCTGTACGAGCAGTACTTC. Its protein product is CASSLGDRLYEQYF.

The chain links TRBV20-1 to TRBJ2-3; 13 positions agree with TRBD2. This CDR3 region has 14 residues. Losses at the gene ends were 6 bases for V and 4 bases for J; bases not matched to a gene: 4. CDR1 is DFQATT and CDR2 is SNEGSKA in the germline V gene (reference sequence). The DNA for the CDR3 is TGCAGTGCGTGGACTAGCGGGAGAGCAGATACGCAGTATTTT. Amino acid sequence: CSAWTSGRADTQYF.

This clonotype was picked up many times. This chain links TRBV5-1 with TRBJ2-7; 8 nucleotides line up with TRBD2. J gave up 3 bases and V 5 bases, and 4 bases lay outside the gene matches. The CDR3 has 13 residues. Germline V gene data show CDR1 as SGHRS and CDR2 as YFSETQ. CDR3 in amino acids: CASSYGRDYEQYF. For the CDR3, the DNA is TGCGCCAGCAGTTACGGGAGGGACTACGAGCAGTACTTC.

This chain links TRBV20-1 with TRBJ2-7; TRBD1 agrees at 10 bases. Germline V gene data show CDR1 as DFQATT and CDR2 as SNEGSKA (reference sequence). V was clipped by 5 bases and J by 5 bases; unmatched bases: 12. The CDR3 has 15 amino acids. Here the CDR3 reads CSASTPTGGFDEQYF. CDR3 nucleotides: TGCAGTGCTTCGACCCCGACAGGGGGCTTCGACGAGCAGTACTTC.

The gene calls are TRBV7-9 and TRBJ2-1, with a possible D match to TRBD1 (5 bases). V lost 4 bases to trimming and J lost 4 bases, with 11 bases between them. The CDR3 has 14 amino acids. Germline lookup yields CDR1 SEHNR and CDR2 FQNEAQ (reference sequence). The CDR3 DNA follows: TGTGCCAGCAGCTCCCGCGCAGGGTACAATGAGCAGTTCTTC. Its translation: CASSSRAGYNEQFF.

This clonotype was observed a handful of times. The chain couples TRBV6-5 to TRBJ2-2; 8 nucleotides line up with TRBD2. V was pared by 0 bases and J by 5 bases, with 8 bases of the junction left unmatched. Germline loops: CDR1 MNHEY, CDR2 SVGAGI. The CDR3 has 17 amino acids. DNA of the CDR3: TGTGCCAGCAGTTACTCGTTGAGCGGGAGTGGGACCGGGGAGCTGTTTTTT. Translated: CASSYSLSGSGTGELFF.

This clonotype has a count of ten or more. This chain uses TRBV18 with TRBJ2-3, with TRBD1 matching 7 bases. Germline-derived CDR1 and CDR2 are KGHSH and LQKENI. V trimming: 8 bases; J trimming: 1 base; junction bases outside the gene matches: 6. The CDR3 loop spans 14 amino acids. The CDR3 region is CASSPGTGTDTQYF. In nucleotides, the CDR3 is TGTGCCAGCAGCCCAGGGACAGGCACAGATACGCAGTATTTT. The complete variable domain, with remaining parts taken from reference TRBV18 and TRBJ2-3, reads NAGVMQNPRHLVRRRGQEARLRCSPMKGHSHVYWYRQLPEEGLKFMVYLQKENIIDESGMPKERFSAEFPKEGPSILRIQQVVRGDSAAYFCASSPGTGTDTQYFGPGTRLTVL.

The chain combines TRBV5-1 with TRBJ2-1; the D gene is possibly TRBD2 (6 bases). V was shortened by 1 base and J by 4 bases, with 15 bases between the two germline ends. This CDR3 contains 16 residues. Germline loops: CDR1 SGHRS, CDR2 YFSETQ. The CDR3 sequence: CASSLPSSGFYNEQFF. CDR3 DNA: TGCGCCAGCAGCTTGCCTTCCAGCGGGTTTTACAATGAGCAGTTCTTC.

The V gene is TRBV7-9, the J gene TRBJ2-1, with D perhaps TRBD2 (5 bases). The CDR3 is made up of 12 amino acids. Germline values: CDR1 SEHNR, CDR2 FQNEAQ (reference sequence). Trimming pared 3 bases from V and 9 bases from J, leaving 9 bases between. The CDR3 DNA is TGTGCCAGCAGCTTCGGGGTTGGTGAGCAGTTCTTC. As protein: CASSFGVGEQFF.

On this clonotype itself: Its ends do not fully match the called genes, so a read error is possible. The chain couples TRBV4-1 to TRBJ2-4, with D perhaps given as TRBD1 or TRBD2 (6 bases each). Germline V gene sequence: CDR1 MGHRA, CDR2 YSYEKL. The CDR3 contains 15 residues. This chain's CDR3 is CASSQDTVRGRNWFF. CDR3 DNA: TGCGCCAGCAGCCAAGATACGGTCCGGGGGCGAAACTGGTTCTTC.

The chain employs TRBV7-2 and TRBJ1-1, with D possibly being TRBD1 (5 bases). V gave up 5 bases and J gave up 4 bases, with 11 bases separating them. CDR3 size: 13 residues. Germline V gene sequence: CDR1 SGHTA, CDR2 FQGNSA. The CDR3 DNA reads TGTGCCAGCAGCAGTTACGGGGGCACTGAAGCTTTCTTT. Its translation: CASSSYGGTEAFF.

This clonotype was seen only a few times. The V gene is TRBV4-3, the J gene TRBJ2-7, with TRBD1 identical over 12 bases. Germline trimming cut 3 bases from V and 7 bases from J; bases unmatched to any gene: 7. Germline lookup yields CDR1 LGHNA and CDR2 YSLEER. The length of the CDR3 is 15 residues. The CDR3 loop reads CASSQRDRGRSEQYF. CDR3 in DNA: TGCGCCAGCAGCCAGAGGGACAGGGGGCGCAGTGAGCAGTACTTC.

The chain joins TRBV7-2 to TRBJ2-5, with D perhaps TRBD2 (5 bases). CDR3 length equals 13 residues. Germline assignment: CDR1 SGHTA and CDR2 FQGNSA. V lost 5 bases, J lost 7 bases, and 14 bases lay in between. The CDR3 loop reads CASSKTGIGTQYF. CDR3 DNA: TGTGCCAGCAGCAAGACGGGAATAGGGACCCAGTACTTC.

This clonotype was observed many times. CDR3 DNA sequence: TGTGCCAGCACTTATGCCGGGACAGGGTCCGAGCAGTACTTC. Its translation is CASTYAGTGSEQYF. The V call is TRBV12-3 or TRBV12-4, the J call TRBJ2-7, with 9 bases fitting TRBD1. Unmatched junction bases numbered 10, after V lost 7 bases and J lost 6 bases. The CDR3 extends over 14 amino acids.